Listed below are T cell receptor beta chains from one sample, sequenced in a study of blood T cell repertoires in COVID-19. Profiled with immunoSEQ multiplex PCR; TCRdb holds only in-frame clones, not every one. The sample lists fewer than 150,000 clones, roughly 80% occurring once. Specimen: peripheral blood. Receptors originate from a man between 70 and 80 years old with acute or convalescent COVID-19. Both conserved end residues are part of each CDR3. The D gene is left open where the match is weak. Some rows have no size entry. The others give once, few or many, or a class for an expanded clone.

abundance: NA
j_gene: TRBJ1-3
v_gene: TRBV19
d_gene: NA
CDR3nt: TGTGCCGCCTCATCGGTCACAGGGCCTGGAAACACCATATATTTT
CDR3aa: CAASSVTGPGNTIYF

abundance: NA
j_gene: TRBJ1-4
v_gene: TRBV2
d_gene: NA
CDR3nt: TGTGCCAGCAGTCCAGGGGTTGGGGATGAAAAACTGTTTTTT
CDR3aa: CASSPGVGDEKLFF

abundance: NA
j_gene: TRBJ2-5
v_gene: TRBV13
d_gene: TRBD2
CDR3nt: TGTGCCAGCAGCGTGTCGCTAGCGGAGGTGACCCAGTACTTC
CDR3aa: CASSVSLAEVTQYF

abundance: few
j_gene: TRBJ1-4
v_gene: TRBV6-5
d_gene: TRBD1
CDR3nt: TGTGCCAGCAGCCCAGGGACAGCTGCTGAAAAACTGTTTTTT
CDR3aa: CASSPGTAAEKLFF

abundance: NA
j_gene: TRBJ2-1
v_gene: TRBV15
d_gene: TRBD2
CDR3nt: TGTGCCACCAGCAGAGACATAGCGGGAGTAGGGAATGAGCAGTTCTTC
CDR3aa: CATSRDIAGVGNEQFF

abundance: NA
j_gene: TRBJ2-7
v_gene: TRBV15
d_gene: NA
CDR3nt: TGTGCCACCAGCAGGCAGGGTTTCTACGAGCAGTACTTC
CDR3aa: CATSRQGFYEQYF

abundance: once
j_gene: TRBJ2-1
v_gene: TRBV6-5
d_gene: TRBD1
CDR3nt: TGTGCCAGCAGTTGGGACAGGTACAATGAGCAGTTCTTC
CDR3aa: CASSWDRYNEQFF

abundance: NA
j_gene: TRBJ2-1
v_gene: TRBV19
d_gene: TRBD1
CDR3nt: TGTGCCAGTACCTTTAACAGGGGCGATGAGCAGTTCTTC
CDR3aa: CASTFNRGDEQFF

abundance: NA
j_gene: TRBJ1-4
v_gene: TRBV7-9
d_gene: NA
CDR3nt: TGTGCCAGCAGCCCGGATGGACGAGGGTGGGAAAAACTGTTTTTT
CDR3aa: CASSPDGRGWEKLFF

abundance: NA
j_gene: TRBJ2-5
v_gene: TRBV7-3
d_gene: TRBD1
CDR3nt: TGTGCCAGCAGCAAGACAGGGGGACGAGAGACCCAGTACTTC
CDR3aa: CASSKTGGRETQYF

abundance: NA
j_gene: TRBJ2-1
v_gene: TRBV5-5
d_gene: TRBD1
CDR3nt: TGTGCCAGCAGCCCGGGACAGATCAATGAGCAGTTCTTC
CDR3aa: CASSPGQINEQFF

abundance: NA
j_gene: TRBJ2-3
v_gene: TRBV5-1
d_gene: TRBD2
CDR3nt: TGCGCCAGCAGCCCGGGACTAGCGGGAACAGATACGCAGTATTTT
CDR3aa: CASSPGLAGTDTQYF

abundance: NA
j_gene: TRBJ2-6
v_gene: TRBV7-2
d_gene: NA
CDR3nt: TGTGCCAGCAGGGACTCGAGGGGGTCTGGGGCCAACGTCCTGACTTTC
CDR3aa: CASRDSRGSGANVLTF

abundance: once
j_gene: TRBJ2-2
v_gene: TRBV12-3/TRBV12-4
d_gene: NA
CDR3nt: TGTGCCAGCAGTGGACTCATCACCGGGGAGCTGTTTTTT
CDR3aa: CASSGLITGELFF

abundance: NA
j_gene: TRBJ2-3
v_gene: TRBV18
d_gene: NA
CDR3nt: TGTGCCAGCTCACCACGGCTAGCAGGTTCAACAGATACGCAGTATTTT
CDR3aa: CASSPRLAGSTDTQYF

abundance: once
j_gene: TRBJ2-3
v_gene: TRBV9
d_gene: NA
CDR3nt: TGTGCCAGCACCCTCCGCGGGGTTGGGACAGATACGCAGTATTTT
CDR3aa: CASTLRGVGTDTQYF

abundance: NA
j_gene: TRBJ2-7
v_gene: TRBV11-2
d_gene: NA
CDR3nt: TGTGCCAGCAGCTTAGGGACAGCCTACGAGCAGTACTTC
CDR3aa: CASSLGTAYEQYF

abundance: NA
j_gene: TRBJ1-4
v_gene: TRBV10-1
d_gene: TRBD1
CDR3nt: TGCGCCAGCAGTAAACCACGGGCGGGCTGGGACAGGGATTTGACTAATGAAAAACTGTTTTTT
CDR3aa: CASSKPRAGWDRDLTNEKLFF

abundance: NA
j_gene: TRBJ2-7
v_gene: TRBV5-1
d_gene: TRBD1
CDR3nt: TGCGCCAGCAGCTTTCAGGGGGCAGGAGCCTACGAGCAGTACTTC
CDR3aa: CASSFQGAGAYEQYF

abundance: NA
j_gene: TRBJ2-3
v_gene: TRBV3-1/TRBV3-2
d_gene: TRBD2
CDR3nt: TGTGCCAGCAGCCAAGACCTAGCGGGGCTCACAGATACGCAGTATTTT
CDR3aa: CASSQDLAGLTDTQYF

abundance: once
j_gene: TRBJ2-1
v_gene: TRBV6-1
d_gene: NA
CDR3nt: TGTGCCAGCACTGAACTCCCTAGGAATGAGCAGTTCTTC
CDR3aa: CASTELPRNEQFF

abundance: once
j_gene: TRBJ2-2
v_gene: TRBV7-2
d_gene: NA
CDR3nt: TGTGCCAGCAGCTTTTATACCGGGGAGCTGTTTTTT
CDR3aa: CASSFYTGELFF

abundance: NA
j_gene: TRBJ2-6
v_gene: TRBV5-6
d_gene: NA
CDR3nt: TGTGCCAGCAGCAGTTTGGGCCCTGGGGCCAACGTCCTGACTTTC
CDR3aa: CASSSLGPGANVLTF

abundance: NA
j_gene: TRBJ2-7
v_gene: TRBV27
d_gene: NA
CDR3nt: TGTGCCAGCAGATCCTTGGGTCAGGTCGACTACGAGCAGTACTTC
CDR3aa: CASRSLGQVDYEQYF

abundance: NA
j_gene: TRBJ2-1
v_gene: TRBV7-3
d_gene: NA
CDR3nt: TGTGCCAGCAGCCGAGAGCGGGCAGCCTACAATGAGCAGTTCTTC
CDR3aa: CASSRERAAYNEQFF

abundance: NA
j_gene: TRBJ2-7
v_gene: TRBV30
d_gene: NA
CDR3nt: TGTGCCTGGAGTGTACAGGACAGATCTAAGCAGTACTTC
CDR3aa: CAWSVQDRSKQYF

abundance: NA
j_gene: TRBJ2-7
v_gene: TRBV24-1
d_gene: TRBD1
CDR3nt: TGTGCCACCAGTGGGACAGGGAACGAGCAGTACTTC
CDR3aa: CATSGTGNEQYF

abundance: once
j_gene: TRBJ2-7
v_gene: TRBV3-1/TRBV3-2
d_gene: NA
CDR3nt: TGTGCCAGCAGCCAAGATGGCGGGGCAAACTACGAGCAGTACTTC
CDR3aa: CASSQDGGANYEQYF

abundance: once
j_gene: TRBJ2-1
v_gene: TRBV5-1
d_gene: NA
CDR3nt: TGCGCCAGCAGCACCAGGGGATCCTACAATGAGCAGTTCTTC
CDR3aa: CASSTRGSYNEQFF

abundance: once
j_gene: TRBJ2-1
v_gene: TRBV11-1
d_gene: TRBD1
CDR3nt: TGTGCCAGCAGCCCAGGACAGGGACGCATCAATGAGCAGTTCTTC
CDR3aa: CASSPGQGRINEQFF

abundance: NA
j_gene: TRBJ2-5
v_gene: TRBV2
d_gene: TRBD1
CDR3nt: TGTGCCAGCAGTGATGACAGGGCCCAAGAGACCCAGTACTTC
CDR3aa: CASSDDRAQETQYF

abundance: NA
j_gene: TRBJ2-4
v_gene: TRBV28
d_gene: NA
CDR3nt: TGTGCCAGCAGTTTATTTTTGGGACTAGCCAAAAACATTCAGTACTTC
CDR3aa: CASSLFLGLAKNIQYF

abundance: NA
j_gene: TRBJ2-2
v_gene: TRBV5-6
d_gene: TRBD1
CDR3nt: TGTGCCAGCAGCTTGACAGGGGGAGACACCGGGGAGCTGTTTTTT
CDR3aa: CASSLTGGDTGELFF

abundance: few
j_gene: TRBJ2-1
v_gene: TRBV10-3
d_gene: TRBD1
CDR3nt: TGTGCCATCAGTGAGTCGAGTACCCGCGGGACCCGGGACAGGGGTGTTGAGCAGTTCTTC
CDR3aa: CAISESSTRGTRDRGVEQFF

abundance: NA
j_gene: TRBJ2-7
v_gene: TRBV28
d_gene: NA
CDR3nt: TGTGCCAGCAGTTTGGGACTGAGGTACGAGCAGTACTTC
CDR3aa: CASSLGLRYEQYF

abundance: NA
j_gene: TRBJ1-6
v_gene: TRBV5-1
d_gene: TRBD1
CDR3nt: TGCGCCAGCAGTACAGGGGAAAATTCACCCCTCCACTTT
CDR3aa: CASSTGENSPLHF

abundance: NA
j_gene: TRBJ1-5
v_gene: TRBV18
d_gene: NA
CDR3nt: TGTGCCAGCTCACCGGGAGTTCAGCCCCAGCATTTT
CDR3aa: CASSPGVQPQHF

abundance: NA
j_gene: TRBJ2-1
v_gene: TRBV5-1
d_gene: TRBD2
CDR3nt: TGCGCCAGCAGCAGCTCTAGCGGAGATTACAATGAGCAGTTCTTC
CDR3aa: CASSSSSGDYNEQFF

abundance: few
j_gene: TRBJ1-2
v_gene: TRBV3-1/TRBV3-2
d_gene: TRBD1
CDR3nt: TGTGCCAGCAGCCAAGGCGTAGGGGACAGGGCCTATGGCTACACCTTC
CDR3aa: CASSQGVGDRAYGYTF

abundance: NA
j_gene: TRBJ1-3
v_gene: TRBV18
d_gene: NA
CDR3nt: TGTGCCAGCTCACCACCAGGTTGGAGCTCTGGAAACACCATATATTTT
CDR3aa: CASSPPGWSSGNTIYF

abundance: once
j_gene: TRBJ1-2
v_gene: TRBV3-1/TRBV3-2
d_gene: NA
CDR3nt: TGTGCCAGCAGCCAAGATGTCGCAGGTTATTTTGGCTACACCTTC
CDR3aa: CASSQDVAGYFGYTF

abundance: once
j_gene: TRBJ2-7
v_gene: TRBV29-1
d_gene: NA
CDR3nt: TGCAGCGTTGCCGGGGAGGCCTACGAGCAGTACTTC
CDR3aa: CSVAGEAYEQYF

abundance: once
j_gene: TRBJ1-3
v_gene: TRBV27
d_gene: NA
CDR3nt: TGTGCCAGCAGTTCCCTCAGGGGATCTGGAAACACCATATATTTT
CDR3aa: CASSSLRGSGNTIYF

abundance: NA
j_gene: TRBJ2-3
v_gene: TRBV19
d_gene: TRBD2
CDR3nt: TGTGCCAGTAGTATTGGGGGGACTAACACAGATACGCAGTATTTT
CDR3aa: CASSIGGTNTDTQYF

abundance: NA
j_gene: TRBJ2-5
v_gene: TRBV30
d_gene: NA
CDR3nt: TGTGCCTGGAGCGATGACAGCCAAGAGACCCAGTACTTC
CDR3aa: CAWSDDSQETQYF

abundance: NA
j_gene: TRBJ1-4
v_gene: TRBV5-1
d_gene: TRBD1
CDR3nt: TGCGCCAGCAGCACGTGGACAGGGGGTTCAACTAATGAAAAACTGTTTTTT
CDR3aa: CASSTWTGGSTNEKLFF

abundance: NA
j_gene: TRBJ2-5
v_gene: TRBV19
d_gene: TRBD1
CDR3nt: TGTGCCAGTAGTGCGACAGGGAATAGGCAGACCCAGTACTTC
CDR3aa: CASSATGNRQTQYF

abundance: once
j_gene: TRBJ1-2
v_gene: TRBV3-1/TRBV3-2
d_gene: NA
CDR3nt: TGTGCCAGCAGCCAAGTGGTGGAGTCTAACTATGGCTACACCTTC
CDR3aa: CASSQVVESNYGYTF

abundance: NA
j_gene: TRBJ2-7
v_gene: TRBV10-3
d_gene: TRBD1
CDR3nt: TGTGCCATCAGTGAGTCGTCAACAGGGGGACGGTACGAGCAGTACTTC
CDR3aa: CAISESSTGGRYEQYF

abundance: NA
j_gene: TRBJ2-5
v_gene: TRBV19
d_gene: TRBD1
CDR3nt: TGTGCCAGCGGACAGGGGGCTAAAGAGACCCAGTACTTC
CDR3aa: CASGQGAKETQYF

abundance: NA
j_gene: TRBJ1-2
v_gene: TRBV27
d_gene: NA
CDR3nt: TGTGCCAGCAGTTTGTCCAGGGTTAACTATGGCTACACCTTC
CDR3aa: CASSLSRVNYGYTF

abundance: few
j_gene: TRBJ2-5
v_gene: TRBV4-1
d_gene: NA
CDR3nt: TGCGCCAGCAGCCCCCGGAGCGGCGGGACTGGAGAGACCCAGTACTTC
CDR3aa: CASSPRSGGTGETQYF

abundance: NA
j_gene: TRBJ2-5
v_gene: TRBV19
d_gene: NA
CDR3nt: TGTGCCAGTAGTATAGGGTCCAGTCAAGAGACCCAGTACTTC
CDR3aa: CASSIGSSQETQYF

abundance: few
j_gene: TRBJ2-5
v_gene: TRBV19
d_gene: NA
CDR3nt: TGTGCCAGCGCCGGGACATACCAAGAGACCCAGTACTTC
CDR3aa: CASAGTYQETQYF

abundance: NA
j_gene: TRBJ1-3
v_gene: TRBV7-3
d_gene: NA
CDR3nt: TGTGCCAGCAGCTTAACGGGACTGTCTGGAAACACCATATATTTT
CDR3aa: CASSLTGLSGNTIYF

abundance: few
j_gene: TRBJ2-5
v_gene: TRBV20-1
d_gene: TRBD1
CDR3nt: TGCAGTGCTAGTGGGACAGGGGAAGGCGGAAAGACCCAGTACTTC
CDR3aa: CSASGTGEGGKTQYF

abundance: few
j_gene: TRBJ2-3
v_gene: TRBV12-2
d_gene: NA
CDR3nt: TGTGCAAGTCGCTTAGGTCTAGCGGTATTCACAGATACGCAGTATTTT
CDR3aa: CASRLGLAVFTDTQYF